Included here is one T cell receptor (beta chain) sequence, with context. These data are taken from a study of blood T cells in healthy people across ages. A second about 7 to 11 cycle PCR used barcoded and J-beta primers. TCRdb reanalysed the 5' RACE reads using MiXCR and keeps one entry per CDR3 protein. The sample lists 890,000 or so distinct CDR3 sequences, less than 80% occurring once. This CDR3 comprises 12 residues. Per the germline V gene, CDR1 is GTSNPN and CDR2 is SVGIG (reference sequence). The genes are TRBV30 and TRBJ2-1; 8 bases align to TRBD1. The sequence came from a man aged 25-45 years in good health. Material for sequencing was blood. For the CDR3, the DNA is TGTAGCGCGACAGGGGAATACAATGAGCAGTTCTTC. Its translation: CSATGEYNEQFF.